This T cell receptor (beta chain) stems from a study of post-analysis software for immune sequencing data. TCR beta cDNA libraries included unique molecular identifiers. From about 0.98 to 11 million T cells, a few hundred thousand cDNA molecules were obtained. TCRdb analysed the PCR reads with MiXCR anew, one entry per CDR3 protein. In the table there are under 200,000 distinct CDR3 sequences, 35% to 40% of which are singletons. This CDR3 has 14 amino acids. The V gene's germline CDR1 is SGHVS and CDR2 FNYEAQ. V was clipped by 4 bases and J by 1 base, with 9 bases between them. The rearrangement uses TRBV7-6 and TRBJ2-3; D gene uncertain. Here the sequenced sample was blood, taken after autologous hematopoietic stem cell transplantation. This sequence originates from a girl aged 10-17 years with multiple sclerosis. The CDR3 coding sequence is TGTGCCAGCAGCTCCCGGACGGGCACAGATACGCAGTATTTT. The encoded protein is CASSSRTGTDTQYF.